These 5 T cell receptor beta chains originate from one sample sequenced in a study of T cell repertoires in cytomegalovirus infection. TCRdb redid the calling of the reads with MiXCR, one entry per CDR3 protein. The sample has about 68,000 distinct CDR3 sequences, about 22% seen once. The antigens for these receptors are not known. The sample was PBMCs, sequenced either directly or after in vitro stimulation (not recorded which). These receptors originate from a human donor in good health (CMV status not recorded). Some clones in this sample may be carry-over from other donors' samples.

This chain connects TRBV5-1 to TRBJ2-1; D is ambiguous. Germline V gene data show CDR1 as SGHRS and CDR2 as YFSETQ. This CDR3 contains 14 residues. V lost 0 bases and J lost 10, with 14 bases in between. This chain's CDR3 is CASSLDGRPEEQFF. The CDR3 bases are TGCGCCAGCAGCTTGGACGGCCGTCCGGAGGAGCAGTTCTTC.

The sample holds many counts of this clonotype. The V call is TRBV7-6, the J call TRBJ2-1; perhaps TRBD2 as D (5 bases). V lost 5 bases, J lost 6 bases, and 8 bases lay in between. This CDR3 contains 12 residues. The germline V gene encodes CDR1 SGHVS and CDR2 FNYEAQ. The CDR3 reads CASSDRGNEQFF. CDR3 DNA: TGTGCCAGCAGCGACCGGGGCAATGAGCAGTTCTTC.

This clonotype was seen only a few times. The chain has TRBV4-1 and TRBJ2-6, with D unresolved. Germline lookup yields CDR1 MGHRA and CDR2 YSYEKL. The CDR3 loop spans 17 amino acids. V lost 1 base, J lost 0 bases, and 10 bases lay in between. Written as DNA, the CDR3 is TGCGCCAGCAGCCAAGTGTTTCGCGGCTCTGGGGCCAACGTCCTGACTTTC. Encoded protein: CASSQVFRGSGANVLTF.

This clonotype was detected a few times. The CDR3 bases are TGTGCCTGGTCCCCCGATAGATATGGCTACACCTTC. Its translation is CAWSPDRYGYTF. V usage is TRBV30 and J usage is TRBJ1-2; D remains ambiguous. Germline CDR1 is GTSNPN and CDR2 is SVGIG (reference sequence). This CDR3 is 12 amino acids long. The V and J ends lost 5 bases and 5 bases respectively, with 12 bases between them.

The chain employs TRBV4-1 and TRBJ1-1; maybe TRBD1 (5 bases). Trimming left V 0 bases short and J 7 bases short, with 12 bases between. The CDR3 consists of 14 residues. Germline-derived CDR1 and CDR2 are MGHRA and YSYEKL. The CDR3 nucleotides read TGCGCCAGCAGCCAAGACCCCAGGGTGGATGAAGCTTTCTTT. The encoded protein is CASSQDPRVDEAFF.